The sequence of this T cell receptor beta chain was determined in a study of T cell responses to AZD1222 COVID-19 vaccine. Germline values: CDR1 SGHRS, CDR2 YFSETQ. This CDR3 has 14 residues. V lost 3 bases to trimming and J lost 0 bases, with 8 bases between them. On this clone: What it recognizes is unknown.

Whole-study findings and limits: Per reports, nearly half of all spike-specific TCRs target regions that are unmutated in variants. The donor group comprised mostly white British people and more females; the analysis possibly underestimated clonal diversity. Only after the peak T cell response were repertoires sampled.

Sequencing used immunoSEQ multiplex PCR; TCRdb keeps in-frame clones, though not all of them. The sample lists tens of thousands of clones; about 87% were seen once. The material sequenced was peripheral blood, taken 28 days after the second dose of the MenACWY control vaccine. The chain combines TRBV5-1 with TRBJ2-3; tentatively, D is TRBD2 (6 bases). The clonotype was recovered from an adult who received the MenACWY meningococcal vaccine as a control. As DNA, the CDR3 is TGCGCCAGCAGCTGGGGGACTAGCACAGATACGCAGTATTTT. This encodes CASSWGTSTDTQYF.